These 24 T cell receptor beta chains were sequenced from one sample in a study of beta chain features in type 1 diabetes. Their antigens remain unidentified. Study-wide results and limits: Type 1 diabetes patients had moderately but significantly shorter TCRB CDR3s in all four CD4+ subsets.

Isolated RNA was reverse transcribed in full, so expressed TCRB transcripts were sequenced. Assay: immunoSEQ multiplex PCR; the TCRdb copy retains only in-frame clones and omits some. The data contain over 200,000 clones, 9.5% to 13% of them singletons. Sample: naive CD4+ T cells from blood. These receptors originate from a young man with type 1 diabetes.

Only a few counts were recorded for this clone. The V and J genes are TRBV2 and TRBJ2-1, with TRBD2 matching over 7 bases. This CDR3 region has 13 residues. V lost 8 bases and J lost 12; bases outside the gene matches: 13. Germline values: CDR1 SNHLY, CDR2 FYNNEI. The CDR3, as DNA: TGTGCCAGCCCCCCCAGGGAGGGACGGGGGCAGTTCTTC. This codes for CASPPREGRGQFF.

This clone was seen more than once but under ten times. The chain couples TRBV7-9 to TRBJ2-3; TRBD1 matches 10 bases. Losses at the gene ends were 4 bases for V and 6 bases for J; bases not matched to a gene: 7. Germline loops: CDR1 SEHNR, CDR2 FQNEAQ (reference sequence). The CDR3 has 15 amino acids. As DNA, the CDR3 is TGTGCCAGCAGCTACGGACAGGGGGTCGGGGATACGCAGTATTTT. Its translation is CASSYGQGVGDTQYF.

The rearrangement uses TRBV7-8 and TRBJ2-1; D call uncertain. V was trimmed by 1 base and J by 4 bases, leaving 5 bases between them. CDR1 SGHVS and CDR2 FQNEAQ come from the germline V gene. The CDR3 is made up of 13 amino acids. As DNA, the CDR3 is TGTGCCAGCAGCTTAGTCTCTTACAATGAGCAGTTCTTC. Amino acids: CASSLVSYNEQFF.

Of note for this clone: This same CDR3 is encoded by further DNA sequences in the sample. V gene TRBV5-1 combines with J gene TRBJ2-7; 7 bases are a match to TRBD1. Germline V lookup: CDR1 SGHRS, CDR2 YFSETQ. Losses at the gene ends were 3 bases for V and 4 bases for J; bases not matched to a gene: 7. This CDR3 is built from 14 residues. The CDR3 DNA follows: TGCGCCAGCAGCTCCACAGGGGCGAGTTACGAGCAGTACTTC. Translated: CASSSTGASYEQYF.

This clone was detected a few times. The CDR3 DNA reads TGTGCTAGTGGTTTGCCCCGGTCGAGAGCAGGCCCCAGGGGTGAAGCTTTCTTT. This gives the protein CASGLPRSRAGPRGEAFF. The chain joins TRBV12-5 to TRBJ1-1, with D maybe TRBD1 (6 bases). This CDR3 region has 18 residues. Looked up from germline, CDR1 is LGHNT and CDR2 is FRNRAP. V lost 2 bases, J lost 7 bases, and 26 bases lay in between.

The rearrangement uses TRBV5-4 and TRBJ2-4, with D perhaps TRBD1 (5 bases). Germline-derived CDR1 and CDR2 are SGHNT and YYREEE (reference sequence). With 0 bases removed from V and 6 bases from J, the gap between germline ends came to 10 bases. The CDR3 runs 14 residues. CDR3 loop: CASSLVGAGNIQYF. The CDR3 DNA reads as TGTGCCAGCAGCTTGGTAGGGGCCGGAAACATTCAGTACTTC.

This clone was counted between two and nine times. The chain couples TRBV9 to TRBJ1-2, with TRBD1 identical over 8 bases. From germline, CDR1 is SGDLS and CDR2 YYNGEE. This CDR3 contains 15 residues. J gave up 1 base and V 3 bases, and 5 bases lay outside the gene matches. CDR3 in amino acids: CASSAIGQGNYGYTF. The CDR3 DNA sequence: TGTGCCAGCAGCGCAATCGGACAGGGTAACTATGGCTACACCTTC.

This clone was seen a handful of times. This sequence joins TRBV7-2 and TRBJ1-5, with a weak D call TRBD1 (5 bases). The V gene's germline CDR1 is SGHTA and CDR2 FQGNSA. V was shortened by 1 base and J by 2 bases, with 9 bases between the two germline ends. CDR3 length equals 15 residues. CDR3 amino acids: CASSLEWGGNQPQHF. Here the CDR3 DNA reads TGTGCCAGCAGCTTAGAATGGGGCGGCAATCAGCCCCAGCATTTT.

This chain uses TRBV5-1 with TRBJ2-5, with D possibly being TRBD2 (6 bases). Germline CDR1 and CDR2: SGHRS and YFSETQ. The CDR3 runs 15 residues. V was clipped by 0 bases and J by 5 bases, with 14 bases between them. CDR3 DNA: TGCGCCAGCAGCTTGGTTGGAGCGGCGGGGGAGACCCAGTACTTC. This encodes CASSLVGAAGETQYF. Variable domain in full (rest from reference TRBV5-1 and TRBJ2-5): KAGVTQTPRYLIKTRGQQVTLSCSPISGHRSVSWYQQTPGQGLQFLFEYFSETQRNKGNFPGRFSGRQFSNSRSEMNVSTLELGDSALYLCASSLVGAAGETQYFGPGTRLLVL.

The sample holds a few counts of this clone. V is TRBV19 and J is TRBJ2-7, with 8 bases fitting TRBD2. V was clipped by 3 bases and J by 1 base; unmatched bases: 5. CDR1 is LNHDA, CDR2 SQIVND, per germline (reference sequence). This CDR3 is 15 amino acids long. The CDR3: CASSILAGGSYEQYF. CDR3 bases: TGTGCCAGTAGTATTCTCGCGGGGGGATCCTACGAGCAGTACTTC.

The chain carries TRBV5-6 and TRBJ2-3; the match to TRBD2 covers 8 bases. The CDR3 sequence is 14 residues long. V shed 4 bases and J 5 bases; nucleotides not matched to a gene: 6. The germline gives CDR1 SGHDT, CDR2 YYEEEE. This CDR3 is CASSQRSGGDTQYF. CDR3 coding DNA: TGTGCCAGCAGCCAAAGGAGCGGGGGAGATACGCAGTATTTT.

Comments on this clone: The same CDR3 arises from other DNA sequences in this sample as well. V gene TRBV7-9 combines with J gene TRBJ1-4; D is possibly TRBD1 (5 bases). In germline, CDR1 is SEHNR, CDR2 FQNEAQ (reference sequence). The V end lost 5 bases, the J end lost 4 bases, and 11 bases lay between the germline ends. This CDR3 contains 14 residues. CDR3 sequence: CASSLGHLNEKLFF. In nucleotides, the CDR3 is TGTGCCAGCAGCCTAGGACACCTTAATGAAAAACTGTTTTTT.

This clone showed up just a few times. The CDR3 here is CASSLKTGGGYTF. The CDR3 region has the DNA TGTGCCAGCAGCTTAAAAACAGGGGGAGGCTACACCTTC. This chain joins TRBV7-2 and TRBJ1-2, with TRBD1 matching 8 bases. Germline trimming cut 2 bases from V and 8 bases from J; bases unmatched to any gene: 4. Germline CDR1 reads SGHTA; CDR2 reads FQGNSA. The CDR3 consists of 13 residues.

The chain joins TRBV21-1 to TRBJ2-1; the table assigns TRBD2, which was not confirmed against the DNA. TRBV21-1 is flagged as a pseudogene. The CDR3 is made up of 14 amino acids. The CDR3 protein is CASSNVDWRNEQFF. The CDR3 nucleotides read TGTGCCAGCAGCAACGTGGACTGGCGCAATGAGCAGTTCTTC.

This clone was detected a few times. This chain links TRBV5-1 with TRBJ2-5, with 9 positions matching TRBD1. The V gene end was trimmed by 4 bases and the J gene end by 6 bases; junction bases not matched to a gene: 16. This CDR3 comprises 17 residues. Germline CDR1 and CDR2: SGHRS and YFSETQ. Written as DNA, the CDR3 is TGCGCCAGCAGCATTGGGGGACCGGGACAGGGTCCTCAGACCCAGTACTTC. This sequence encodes CASSIGGPGQGPQTQYF.

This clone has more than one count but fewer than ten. The CDR3 DNA sequence: TGTGCCTGGGAGGGGATGGACAGCTACGAGCAGTACTTC. It codes for CAWEGMDSYEQYF. The chain carries TRBV30 and TRBJ2-7, with TRBD1 as a possible D gene (6 bases). Germline CDR1 is GTSNPN and CDR2 is SVGIG (reference sequence). The CDR3 has 13 residues. Deletions cut 5 bases from V and 3 bases from J, with 14 bases between.

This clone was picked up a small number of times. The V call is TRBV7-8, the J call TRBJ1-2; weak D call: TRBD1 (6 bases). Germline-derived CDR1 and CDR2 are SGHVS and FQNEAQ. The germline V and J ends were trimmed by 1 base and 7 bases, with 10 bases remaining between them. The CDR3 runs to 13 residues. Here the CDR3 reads CASSLGQGRGYTF. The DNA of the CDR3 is TGTGCCAGCAGCTTAGGCCAGGGGCGTGGCTACACCTTC. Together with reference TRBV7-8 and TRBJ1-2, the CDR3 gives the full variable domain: GAGVSQSPRYKVAKRGQDVALRCDPISGHVSLFWYQQALGQGPEFLTYFQNEAQLDKSGLPSDRFFAERPEGSVSTLKIQRTQQEDSAVYLCASSLGQGRGYTFGSGTRLTVV.

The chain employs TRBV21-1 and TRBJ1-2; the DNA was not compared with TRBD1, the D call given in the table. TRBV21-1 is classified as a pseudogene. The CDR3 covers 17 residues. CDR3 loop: CASSKATGQALRYAYTF. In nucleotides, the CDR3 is TGTGCCAGCAGCAAAGCGACCGGACAGGCCCTCCGCTATGCCTACACCTTC.

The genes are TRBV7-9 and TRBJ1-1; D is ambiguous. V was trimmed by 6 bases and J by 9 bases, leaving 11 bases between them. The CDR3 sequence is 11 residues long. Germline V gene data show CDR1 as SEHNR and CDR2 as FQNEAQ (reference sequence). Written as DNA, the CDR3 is TGTGCCAGCAGTAAAGTCTATCAAGCTTTCTTT. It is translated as CASSKVYQAFF.

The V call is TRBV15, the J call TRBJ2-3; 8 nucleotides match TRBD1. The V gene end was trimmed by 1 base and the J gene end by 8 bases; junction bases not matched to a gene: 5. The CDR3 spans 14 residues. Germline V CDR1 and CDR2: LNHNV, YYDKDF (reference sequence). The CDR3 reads CATSRGRGRSTQYF. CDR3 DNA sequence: TGTGCCACCAGCAGAGGCAGGGGGCGAAGTACGCAGTATTTT. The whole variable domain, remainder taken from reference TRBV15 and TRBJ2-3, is DAMVIQNPRYQVTQFGKPVTLSCSQTLNHNVMYWYQQKSSQAPKLLFHYYDKDFNNEADTPDNFQSRRPNTSFCFLDIRSPGLGDTAMYLCATSRGRGRSTQYFGPGTRLTVL.

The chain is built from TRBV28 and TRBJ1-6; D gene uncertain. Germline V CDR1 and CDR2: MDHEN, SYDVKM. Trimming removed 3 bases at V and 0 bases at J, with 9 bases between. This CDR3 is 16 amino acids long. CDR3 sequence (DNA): TGTGCCAGCAGTTTGGCGGGAGGCTCCTATAATTCACCCCTCCACTTT. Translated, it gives CASSLAGGSYNSPLHF.

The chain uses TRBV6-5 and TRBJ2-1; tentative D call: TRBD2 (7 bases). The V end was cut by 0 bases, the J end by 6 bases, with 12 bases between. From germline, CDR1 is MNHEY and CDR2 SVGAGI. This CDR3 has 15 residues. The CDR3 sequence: CASSYSGGLGNEQFF. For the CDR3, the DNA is TGTGCCAGCAGTTACTCGGGGGGGCTAGGCAATGAGCAGTTCTTC.

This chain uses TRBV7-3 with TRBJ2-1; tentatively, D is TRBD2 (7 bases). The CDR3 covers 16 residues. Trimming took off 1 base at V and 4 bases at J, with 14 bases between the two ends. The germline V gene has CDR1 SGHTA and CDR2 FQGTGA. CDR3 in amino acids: CASSLMAGAAYNEQFF. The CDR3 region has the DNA TGTGCCAGCAGCTTAATGGCGGGGGCCGCATACAATGAGCAGTTCTTC. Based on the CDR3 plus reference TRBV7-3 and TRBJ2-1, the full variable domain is GAGVSQTPSNKVTEKGKYVELRCDPISGHTALYWYRQSLGQGPEFLIYFQGTGAADDSGLPNDRFFAVRPEGSVSTLKIQRTERGDSAVYLCASSLMAGAAYNEQFFGPGTRLTVL.

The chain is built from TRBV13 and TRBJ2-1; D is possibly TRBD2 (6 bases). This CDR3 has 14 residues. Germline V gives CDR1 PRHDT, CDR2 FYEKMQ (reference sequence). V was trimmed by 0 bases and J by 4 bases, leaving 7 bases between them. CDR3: CASSLGGGYNEQFF. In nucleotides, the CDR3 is TGTGCCAGCAGCTTAGGGGGGGGATACAATGAGCAGTTCTTC.